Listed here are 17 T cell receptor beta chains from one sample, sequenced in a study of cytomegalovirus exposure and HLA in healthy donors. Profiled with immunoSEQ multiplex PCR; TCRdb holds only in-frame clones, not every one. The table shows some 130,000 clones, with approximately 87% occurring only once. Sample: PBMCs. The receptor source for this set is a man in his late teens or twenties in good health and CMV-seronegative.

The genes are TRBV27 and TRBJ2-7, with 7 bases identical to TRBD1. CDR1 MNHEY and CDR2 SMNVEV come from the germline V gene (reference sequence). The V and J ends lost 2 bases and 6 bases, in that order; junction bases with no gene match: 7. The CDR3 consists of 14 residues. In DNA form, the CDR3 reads TGTGCCAGCAGTTTACGGGGACAGCCGTTCGAGCAGTACTTC. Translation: CASSLRGQPFEQYF.

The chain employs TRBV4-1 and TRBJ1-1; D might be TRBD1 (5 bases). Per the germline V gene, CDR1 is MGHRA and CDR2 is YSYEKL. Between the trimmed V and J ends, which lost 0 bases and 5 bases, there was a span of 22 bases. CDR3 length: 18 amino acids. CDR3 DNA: TGCGCCAGCAGCCAAGAAGTTAGGCAGGGACTGGTAATGACTGAAGCTTTCTTT. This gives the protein CASSQEVRQGLVMTEAFF.

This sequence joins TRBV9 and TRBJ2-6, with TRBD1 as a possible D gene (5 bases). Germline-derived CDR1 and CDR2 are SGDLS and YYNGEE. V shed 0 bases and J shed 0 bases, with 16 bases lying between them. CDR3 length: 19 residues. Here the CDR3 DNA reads TGTGCCAGCAGCGTAGCCCACAGGAATCTTTACTCTGGGGCCAACGTCCTGACTTTC. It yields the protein CASSVAHRNLYSGANVLTF.

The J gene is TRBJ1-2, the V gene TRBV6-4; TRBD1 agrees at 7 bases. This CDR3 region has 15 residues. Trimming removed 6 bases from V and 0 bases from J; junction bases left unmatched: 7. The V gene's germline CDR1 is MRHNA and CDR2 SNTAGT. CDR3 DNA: TGTGCCAGCAGCCGGGACAGCTCTGCTAACTATGGCTACACCTTC. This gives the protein CASSRDSSANYGYTF.

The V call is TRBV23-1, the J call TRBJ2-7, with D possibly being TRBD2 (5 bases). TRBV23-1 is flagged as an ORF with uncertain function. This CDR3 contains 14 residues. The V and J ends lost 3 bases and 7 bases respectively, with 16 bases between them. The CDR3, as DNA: TGCGCCAGCAGTCACCCGGGGTCGGCTAAAGAGCAGTACTTC. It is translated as CASSHPGSAKEQYF.

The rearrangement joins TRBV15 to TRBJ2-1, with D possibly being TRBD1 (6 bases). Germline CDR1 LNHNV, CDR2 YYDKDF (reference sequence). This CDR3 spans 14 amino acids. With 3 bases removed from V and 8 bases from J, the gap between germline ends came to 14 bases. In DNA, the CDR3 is TGTGCCACCAGCAGGAACAGGGTTAGCTATGAGCAGTTCTTC. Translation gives CATSRNRVSYEQFF.

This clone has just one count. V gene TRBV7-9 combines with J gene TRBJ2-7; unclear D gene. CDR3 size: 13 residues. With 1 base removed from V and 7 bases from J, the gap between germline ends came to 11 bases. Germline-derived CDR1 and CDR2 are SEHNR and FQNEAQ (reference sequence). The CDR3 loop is CASSLDGFQEQYF. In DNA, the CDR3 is TGTGCCAGCAGCTTAGATGGCTTCCAGGAGCAGTACTTC. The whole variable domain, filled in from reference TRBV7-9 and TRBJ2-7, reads DTGVSQNPRHKITKRGQNVTFRCDPISEHNRLYWYRQTLGQGPEFLTYFQNEAQLEKSRLLSDRFSAERPKGSFSTLEIQRTEQGDSAMYLCASSLDGFQEQYFGPGTRLTVT.

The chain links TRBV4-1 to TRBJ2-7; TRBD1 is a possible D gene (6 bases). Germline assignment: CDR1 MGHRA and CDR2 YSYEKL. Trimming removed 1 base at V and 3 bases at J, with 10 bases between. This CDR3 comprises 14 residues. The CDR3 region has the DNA TGCGCCAGCAGCCAAGTACAGGACAGCTACGAGCAGTACTTC. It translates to CASSQVQDSYEQYF.

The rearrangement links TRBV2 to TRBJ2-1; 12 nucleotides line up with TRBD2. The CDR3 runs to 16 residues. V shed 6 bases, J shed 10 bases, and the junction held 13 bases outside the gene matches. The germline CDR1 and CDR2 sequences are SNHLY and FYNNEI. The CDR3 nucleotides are TGTGCCAGCAGACGGGGCCTAGCGGGGGGGCCCCGGGAGCAGTTCTTC. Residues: CASRRGLAGGPREQFF.

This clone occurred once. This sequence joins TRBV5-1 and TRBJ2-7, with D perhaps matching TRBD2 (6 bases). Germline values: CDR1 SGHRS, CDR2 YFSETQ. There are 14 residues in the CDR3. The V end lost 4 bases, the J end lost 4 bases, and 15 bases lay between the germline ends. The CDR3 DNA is TGCGCCAGCAGCGGAACCACCCTAGCGTACGAGCAGTACTTC. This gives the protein CASSGTTLAYEQYF. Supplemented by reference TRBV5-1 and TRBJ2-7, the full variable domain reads KAGVTQTPRYLIKTRGQQVTLSCSPISGHRSVSWYQQTPGQGLQFLFEYFSETQRNKGNFPGRFSGRQFSNSRSEMNVSTLELGDSALYLCASSGTTLAYEQYFGPGTRLTVT.

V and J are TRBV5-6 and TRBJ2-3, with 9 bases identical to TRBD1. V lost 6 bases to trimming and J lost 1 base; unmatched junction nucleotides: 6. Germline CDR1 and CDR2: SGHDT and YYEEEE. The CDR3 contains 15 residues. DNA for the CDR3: TGTGCCAGCACCTGGACAGGGGATGGCACAGATACGCAGTATTTT. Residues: CASTWTGDGTDTQYF.

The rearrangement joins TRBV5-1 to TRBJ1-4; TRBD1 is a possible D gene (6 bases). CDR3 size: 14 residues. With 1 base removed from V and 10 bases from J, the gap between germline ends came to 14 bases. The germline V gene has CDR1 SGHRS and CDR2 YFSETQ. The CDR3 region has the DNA TGCGCCAGCAGCTTGCAACAGGGTGGTGGAAAACTGTTTTTT. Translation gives CASSLQQGGGKLFF.

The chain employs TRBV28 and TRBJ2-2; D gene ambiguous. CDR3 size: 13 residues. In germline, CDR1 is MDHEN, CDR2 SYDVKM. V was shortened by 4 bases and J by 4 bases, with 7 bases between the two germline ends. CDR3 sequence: CASSSSSTGELFF. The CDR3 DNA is TGTGCCAGCAGTTCTAGTTCCACCGGGGAGCTGTTTTTT.

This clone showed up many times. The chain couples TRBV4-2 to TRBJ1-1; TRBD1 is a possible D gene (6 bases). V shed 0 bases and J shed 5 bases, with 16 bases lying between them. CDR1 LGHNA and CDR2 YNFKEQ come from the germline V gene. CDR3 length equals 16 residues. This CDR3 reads CASSQDAGGFRTEAFF. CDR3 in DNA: TGTGCCAGCAGCCAAGATGCGGGGGGCTTTCGTACTGAAGCTTTCTTT.

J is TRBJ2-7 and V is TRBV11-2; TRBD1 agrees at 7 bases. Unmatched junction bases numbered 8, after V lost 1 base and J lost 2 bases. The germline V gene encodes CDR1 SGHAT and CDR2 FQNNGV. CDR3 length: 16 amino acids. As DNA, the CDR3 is TGTGCCAGCAGCTTAGGTCAGGGGGTATATCCCTACGAGCAGTACTTC. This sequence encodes CASSLGQGVYPYEQYF.

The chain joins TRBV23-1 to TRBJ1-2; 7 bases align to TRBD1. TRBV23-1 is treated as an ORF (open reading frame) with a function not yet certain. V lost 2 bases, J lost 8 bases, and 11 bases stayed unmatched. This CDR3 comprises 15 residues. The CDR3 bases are TGCGCCAGCAGTCAAGGATACAGGGGAGATGGGGGCTACACCTTC. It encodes CASSQGYRGDGGYTF.

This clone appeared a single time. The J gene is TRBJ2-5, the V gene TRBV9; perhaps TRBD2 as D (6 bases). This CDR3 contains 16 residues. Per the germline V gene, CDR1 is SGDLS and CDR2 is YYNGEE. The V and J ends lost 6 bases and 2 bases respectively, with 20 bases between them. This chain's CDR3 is CASTQSQAGWQETQYF. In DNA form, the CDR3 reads TGTGCCAGCACCCAAAGTCAGGCGGGGTGGCAAGAGACCCAGTACTTC.